The rows below give T cell receptor beta chains drawn from one sample of a study of cytomegalovirus exposure and HLA in healthy donors. Sequenced by immunoSEQ multiplex PCR; TCRdb stores in-frame clones only, minus some. The table lists 150,000 to 200,000 clones, roughly 89% of them singletons, with more than 2.5% in the top ten. Sequenced: PBMCs. These TCRs come from a woman between 18 and 29 years old in good health and CMV-seropositive. The CDR3 runs from the conserved cysteine through the conserved F or W. D genes are given only for firm matches. A clone size is listed for some rows: how often the clone was seen (once, few, many), or a class if it is expanded.

d_gene	v_gene	j_gene	abundance	len	CDR3nt	CDR3aa
NA	TRBV7-3	TRBJ2-2	NA	15	TGTGCCAGCAGCTCCACGCGGACGAACACCGGGGAGCTGTTTTTT	CASSSTRTNTGELFF
TRBD2	TRBV6-1	TRBJ2-3	NA	17	TGTGCCAGCAGTGGACGACGTGCGGGGGGGCTTGCAGATACGCAGTATTTT	CASSGRRAGGLADTQYF
NA	TRBV19	TRBJ2-6	NA	11	TGTGCCAGTAGTACCCTTAACGTCCTGACTTTC	CASSTLNVLTF
NA	TRBV7-9	TRBJ1-1	NA	17	TGTGCCAGCAGCGGACCAGGGACACCGAAACTGAACACTGAAGCTTTCTTT	CASSGPGTPKLNTEAFF
NA	TRBV4-1	TRBJ2-6	few	15	TGCGCCAGCAGCCAAACTAGAACTGGGGCCAACGTCCTGACTTTC	CASSQTRTGANVLTF
NA	TRBV18	TRBJ1-1	NA	15	TGTGCCAGCTCACTCACGGAACAGAAGAACACTGAAGCTTTCTTT	CASSLTEQKNTEAFF
NA	TRBV6-5	TRBJ1-1	NA	14	TGTGCCAGCAGTTCTCTGCCGACGGGCACTGAAGCTTTCTTT	CASSSLPTGTEAFF
TRBD1	TRBV11-2	TRBJ2-7	NA	14	TGTGCCAGCAGCCAAGGGACAGGGACCTACGAGCAGTACTTC	CASSQGTGTYEQYF
NA	TRBV5-6	TRBJ2-7	many	15	TGTGCCAGCAACCAAGACGAAGGACTTCCCTACGAGCAGTACTTC	CASNQDEGLPYEQYF
NA	TRBV27	TRBJ2-6	NA	18	TGTGCCAGCAGTTTATCGGCGGGGAGACTTTTAGGGGCCAACGTCCTGACTTTC	CASSLSAGRLLGANVLTF